The clone carrying this TCR beta chain was seen only once. Libraries were prepared by immunoSEQ multiplex PCR; TCRdb keeps only in-frame clonotypes and omits some of them. The table records some 200,000 clones, just over 90% of them present only once. These data originate in a study of T cell responses to AZD1222 COVID-19 vaccine. V lost 8 bases to trimming and J lost 3 bases; unmatched junction nucleotides: 5. The CDR3 is 13 amino acids. Germline V gives CDR1 ENHRY, CDR2 SYGVKD. This chain links TRBV10-3 with TRBJ2-3; 7 nucleotides line up with TRBD1. The sequencing here drew on peripheral blood, taken 28 days after the second AZD1222 dose. The origin of this receptor is an adult who received the AZD1222 COVID-19 vaccine. The CDR3 loop reads CAIGGTATDTQYF. CDR3 DNA: TGTGCCATCGGTGGGACAGCAACAGATACGCAGTATTTT.